This T cell receptor (beta chain) appears in the sequencing data of a study of T cell clones after liver transplantation. Study at large: TCRbeta sequencing after a pre-transplant mixed lymphocyte reaction identified graft-donor-reactive clones, later tracked in post-transplant blood. As an antigen-independent comparator, third-party-reactive TCRbeta sequences came from pre-transplant mixed lymphocyte reactions. Three of the eight recipients were HCV-positive; the rest had non-autoimmune, non-viral transplant indications.

This clone was seen more than once but under ten times. What it recognizes is unknown. With 5 bases clipped from V and 2 bases from J, the junction kept 16 bases outside the gene matches. From germline, CDR1 is SGHRS and CDR2 YFSETQ. The CDR3 consists of 19 residues. TCRdb's table, derived via immunoSEQ multiplex PCR, lists solely in-frame clones and lacks some. This sample has around 76,000 clones; over 70% occur once, and the top ten carry approximately 0.8%. Study results and limitations: Rather than being deleted, graft donor-reactive T cells may have moved into the graft.

The sequence was obtained from a human patient who received a liver transplant. These T cells may partly come from the graft donor. The sequencing here drew on CD4+ T cells from blood, taken 12 months after liver transplant. This chain uses TRBV5-1 with TRBJ2-1; 10 nucleotides align to TRBD2. The chain's CDR3 is CASRPLSGRASGTYNEQFF. CDR3 DNA sequence: TGCGCCAGCAGGCCTCTAAGCGGGAGGGCCTCCGGAACCTACAATGAGCAGTTCTTC.